This is a list of T cell receptor beta chains from one sample in a study of T cell responses to AZD1222 COVID-19 vaccine. Profiled with immunoSEQ multiplex PCR; TCRdb holds only in-frame clones, not every one. The sample yields around 100,000 clones, around 83% seen once. Sequencing used peripheral blood, obtained on day 0 of AZD1222 vaccination. These receptors originate from an adult in good health. The CDR3 runs from the conserved cysteine through the conserved F or W. D genes are given only for firm matches. Not all rows give a size; the values are once, few, many and, for expanded clones, a class.

. TRBJ1-4 TRBV4-3 18 . CASSQVMGRTGPNEKLFF TGCGCCAGCAGCCAAGTTATGGGCAGGACGGGACCTAATGAAAAACTGTTTTTT
. TRBJ2-1 TRBV5-1 14 . CASSLDRFYNEQFF TGCGCCAGCAGCCTCGACAGATTCTACAATGAGCAGTTCTTC
. TRBJ1-3 TRBV30 14 TRBD1 CAWSGTGGGNTIYF TGTGCCTGGAGTGGGACAGGGGGTGGAAACACCATATATTTT
. TRBJ2-1 TRBV6-2/TRBV6-3 18 TRBD2 CASSYPGLDGRSYNEQFF TGTGCCAGCAGTTACCCGGGACTAGACGGGAGGTCCTACAATGAGCAGTTCTTC
once TRBJ2-5 TRBV9 14 . CASSPPQGIETQYF TGTGCCAGCAGCCCACCACAGGGAATTGAGACCCAGTACTTC
. TRBJ1-4 TRBV4-1 15 . CASSPWLKTNEKLFF TGCGCCAGCAGCCCCTGGCTTAAAACTAATGAAAAACTGTTTTTT
. TRBJ2-5 TRBV5-5 14 . CASSLLPGTETQYF TGTGCCAGCAGCTTGCTGCCAGGGACGGAGACCCAGTACTTC
once TRBJ1-3 TRBV5-1 14 . CASRPQTSGNTIYF TGCGCCAGCAGGCCACAGACCTCTGGAAACACCATATATTTT
. TRBJ1-5 TRBV18 16 TRBD1 CASSPAGQGAGQPQHF TGTGCCAGCTCACCAGCGGGACAGGGGGCCGGTCAGCCCCAGCATTTT
. TRBJ1-3 TRBV7-9 17 TRBD1 CASKPLDGRGLGNTIYF TGTGCCAGCAAACCCCTAGATGGCAGGGGGCTCGGAAACACCATATATTTT
. TRBJ2-1 TRBV4-2 13 . CASSQEWGQLSFF TGTGCCAGCAGCCAAGAATGGGGGCAGCTGTCGTTCTTC
. TRBJ1-3 TRBV9 15 . CASSVQAGSGNTIYF TGTGCCAGCAGCGTGCAGGCAGGGTCTGGAAACACCATATATTTT
. TRBJ2-7 TRBV7-2 15 TRBD2 CASSVPQRGGYEQYF TGTGCCAGCAGCGTCCCTCAGCGGGGGGGCTACGAGCAGTACTTC
. TRBJ1-1 TRBV6-6 14 TRBD1 CASRGQGAFTEAFF TGTGCCAGCAGGGGACAGGGGGCTTTCACTGAAGCTTTCTTT
. TRBJ2-3 TRBV11-3 16 TRBD2 CASSPGTSGSTDTQYF TGTGCCAGCAGCCCCGGGACTAGCGGGAGCACAGATACGCAGTATTTT
. TRBJ1-1 TRBV27 13 . CASSFAASTEAFF TGTGCCAGCAGTTTTGCAGCGTCGACTGAAGCTTTCTTT
. TRBJ2-5 TRBV27 17 . CASSFRPPRDAQETQYF TGTGCCAGCAGTTTTCGGCCCCCCCGGGACGCCCAAGAGACCCAGTACTTC
. TRBJ1-6 TRBV19 14 TRBD1 CASSPGTGVSPLHF TGTGCCAGTAGTCCCGGGACAGGGGTTTCACCCCTCCACTTT
. TRBJ1-1 TRBV2 12 . CASSELNTEAFF TGTGCCAGCAGTGAATTGAACACTGAAGCTTTCTTT
. TRBJ1-5 TRBV2 14 . CAIRAGAPNQPQHF TGTGCCATTAGGGCAGGGGCCCCCAATCAGCCCCAGCATTTT